These 2 T cell receptor beta chains came from one sample sequenced in a study of blood T cell repertoires in COVID-19. Produced via immunoSEQ multiplex PCR; TCRdb's table is partial and in-frame only. The sample consists of almost 50,000 clones, roughly two thirds of them appearing once. The sequenced sample consisted of peripheral blood. The receptors were gathered from a woman between 65 and 79 years old with acute or convalescent COVID-19.

The genes are TRBV19 and TRBJ1-5; TRBD1 is a possible D gene (5 bases). From germline, CDR1 is LNHDA and CDR2 SQIVND (reference sequence). The CDR3 covers 15 residues. Trimming stripped 7 bases from V and 0 bases from J, with 13 bases between. CDR3 sequence reads: CASTRQGYSNQPQHF. The CDR3 DNA reads as TGTGCCAGTACTCGGCAGGGATATAGCAATCAGCCCCAGCATTTT. Based on the CDR3 plus reference TRBV19 and TRBJ1-5, the full variable domain is DGGITQSPKYLFRKEGQNVTLSCEQNLNHDAMYWYRQDPGQGLRLIYYSQIVNDFQKGDIAEGYSVSREKKESFPLTVTSAQKNPTAFYLCASTRQGYSNQPQHFGDGTRLSIL.

The chain recombines TRBV4-3 with TRBJ1-2; the D is unclear. V lost 3 bases to trimming and J lost 6 bases, with 14 bases between them. Per germline, CDR1 LGHNA and CDR2 YSLEER. The CDR3 spans 14 residues. CDR3 protein: CASSQETNNNGYTF. As DNA, the CDR3 is TGCGCCAGCAGCCAGGAAACTAACAACAATGGCTACACCTTC.